This TCR beta chain was identified during a study of blood T cell repertoires in COVID-19 (dated by TCRdb to about 2020). Broadly, across the study: Samples covering the acute and convalescent phases of COVID-19 were provided by collaborators in the United States, Italy and Spain. The prospective study material was composed of cDNA or gDNA derived from T cells, B-cell-depleted T cells, or PBMCs. Subjects who had been exposed to COVID-19, were actively infected with it, or had recovered from it provided the deeply sampled blood TCRbeta repertoires that made up the dataset. The repertoires were released in a freely available public database intended as a resource for research on the immune response to SARS-CoV-2. Samples came from the ongoing ImmuneRACE study (first 160 participants) plus 1,254 subjects from 6 global collaborators. The sample metadata nearly always contained a de-identified subject ID, COVID-19 status, age in years and sex. Where available, HLA class I and class II types were obtained from metadata supplied by the sample provider rather than from assay-based typing. Here is what the overall study found, with its caveats: The amount of clinical and demographic metadata varied by source and participant and was provided uncurated.

Details on this clone: The antigen it binds to is not known. Base qualities are missing; no much larger clone stands one base away.

The trim is 6 bases for V and 9 bases for J, with a gap of 15 bases between the germline ends. The CDR3 has 13 amino acids, counting the end cysteine and phenylalanine. Kept here is only the CDR3 DNA, which spans 39 bases and is read in frame from base 1. The germline V gene encodes CDR1 MNHEY and CDR2 SMNVEV (reference sequence). TCRbeta CDR3 regions were amplified from genomic DNA using the immunoSEQ Assay, a bias-controlled multiplex PCR. As for how the authors treated the data: Within the assay, amplification of reference gene primers was used to estimate how many nucleated cells each sample contained. To quantify the absolute abundance of each unique TCRbeta CDR3 rearrangement, sequence reads were collapsed and filtered. For each sample, productive Simpson clonality was calculated as the square root of Simpson's diversity index across productive rearrangements. TCRdb's version of the immuneACCESS table is confined to in-frame rearrangements and falls short of the full clone set. An unresolved V gene accounts for under half of the shortfall where checked; the remainder is of unknown origin. D and trimming were read from the DNA, whereas the V and J calls and clone size are those reported in that table. The sample table holds tens of thousands of clones, of which approximately 88% were seen once. The biggest ten clones account for roughly 1.2% of the sample.

Each collaborating institution followed its own protocols to collect whole blood in K2EDTA tubes. For TCRbeta analysis, collaborator samples were shipped as frozen whole blood, as isolated PBMCs, or as DNA extracted from either sample type. Recombination linked TRBV27 to TRBJ1-5; perhaps TRBD1 is the D gene, with 5 bases matching. Sequences were obtained from peripheral blood. The source is a woman aged 55-70 years with acute or convalescent COVID-19. The CDR3 here reads CASRDNPLGPQHF. At the DNA level, the sequence is TGTGCCAGCAGGGACAATCCGTTGGGGCCCCAGCATTTT.